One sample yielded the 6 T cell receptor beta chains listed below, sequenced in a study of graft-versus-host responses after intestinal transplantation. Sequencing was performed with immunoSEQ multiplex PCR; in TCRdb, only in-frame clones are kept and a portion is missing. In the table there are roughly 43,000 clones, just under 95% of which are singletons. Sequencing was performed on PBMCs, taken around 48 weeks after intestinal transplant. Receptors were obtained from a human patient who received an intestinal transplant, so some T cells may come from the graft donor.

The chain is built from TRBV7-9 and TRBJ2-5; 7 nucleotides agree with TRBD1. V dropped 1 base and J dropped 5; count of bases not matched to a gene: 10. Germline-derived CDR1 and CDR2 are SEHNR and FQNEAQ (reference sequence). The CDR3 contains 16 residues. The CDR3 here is CASSLGVGGSFETQYF. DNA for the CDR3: TGTGCCAGCAGCTTAGGGGTAGGGGGCAGTTTCGAGACCCAGTACTTC.

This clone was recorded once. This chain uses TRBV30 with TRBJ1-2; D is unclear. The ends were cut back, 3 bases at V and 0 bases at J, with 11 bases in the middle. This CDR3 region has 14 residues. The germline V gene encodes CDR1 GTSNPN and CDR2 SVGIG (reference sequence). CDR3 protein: CAWRRQPTNYGYTF. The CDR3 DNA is TGTGCCTGGAGGCGACAACCTACTAACTATGGCTACACCTTC.

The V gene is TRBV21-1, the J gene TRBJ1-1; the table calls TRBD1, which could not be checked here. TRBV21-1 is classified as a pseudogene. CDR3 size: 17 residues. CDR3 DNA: TGTGCCAGCAGCAACTGCGGACAGGGGATTGGGAACACTGAAGCTTTCTTT. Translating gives CASSNCGQGIGNTEAFF.

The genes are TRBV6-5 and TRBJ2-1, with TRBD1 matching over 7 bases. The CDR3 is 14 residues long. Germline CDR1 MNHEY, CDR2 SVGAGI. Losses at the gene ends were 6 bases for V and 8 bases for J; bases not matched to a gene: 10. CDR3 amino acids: CASRWDSTRDEQFF. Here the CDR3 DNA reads TGTGCCAGCAGATGGGACAGTACTAGGGATGAGCAGTTCTTC.

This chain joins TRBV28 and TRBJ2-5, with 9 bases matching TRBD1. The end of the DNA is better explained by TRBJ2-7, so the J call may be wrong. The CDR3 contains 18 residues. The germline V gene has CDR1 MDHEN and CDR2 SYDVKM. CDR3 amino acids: CASRNRGGGTGRSYEQYF. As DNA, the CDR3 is TGTGCCAGCCGCAACAGAGGGGGGGGGACAGGGAGGTCCTACGAGCAGTACTTC.

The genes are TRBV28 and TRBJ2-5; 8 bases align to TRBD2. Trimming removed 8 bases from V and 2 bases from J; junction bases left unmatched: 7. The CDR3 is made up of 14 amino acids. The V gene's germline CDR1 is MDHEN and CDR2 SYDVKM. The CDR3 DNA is TGTGCCAGCGGAGCGGGGGCAACACAAGAGACCCAGTACTTC. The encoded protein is CASGAGATQETQYF.